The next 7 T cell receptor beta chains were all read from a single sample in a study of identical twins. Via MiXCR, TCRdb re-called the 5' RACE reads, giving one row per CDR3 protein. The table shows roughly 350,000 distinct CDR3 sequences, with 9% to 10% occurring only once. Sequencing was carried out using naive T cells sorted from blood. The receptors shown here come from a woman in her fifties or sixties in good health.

The CDR3 region has the DNA TGTGCCAGCAGATTACAGGGTCCTGGAAACACCATATATTTT. Translated: CASRLQGPGNTIYF. This chain links TRBV5-4 with TRBJ1-3; perhaps TRBD1 as D (6 bases). The germline CDR1 and CDR2 sequences are SGHNT and YYREEE (reference sequence). The germline V and J ends were trimmed by 5 bases and 2 bases, with 11 bases remaining between them. This CDR3 has 14 residues. Supplemented by reference TRBV5-4 and TRBJ1-3, the full variable domain reads ETGVTQSPTHLIKTRGQQVTLRCSSQSGHNTVSWYQQALGQGPQFIFQYYREEENGRGNFPPRFSGLQFPNYSSELNVNALELDDSALYLCASRLQGPGNTIYFGEGSWLTVV.

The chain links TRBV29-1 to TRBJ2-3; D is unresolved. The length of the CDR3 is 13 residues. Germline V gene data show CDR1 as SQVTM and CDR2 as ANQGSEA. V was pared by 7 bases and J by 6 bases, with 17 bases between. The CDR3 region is CSGADRKTDTQYF. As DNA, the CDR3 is TGCAGCGGGGCCGATAGAAAAACGGATACGCAGTATTTT.

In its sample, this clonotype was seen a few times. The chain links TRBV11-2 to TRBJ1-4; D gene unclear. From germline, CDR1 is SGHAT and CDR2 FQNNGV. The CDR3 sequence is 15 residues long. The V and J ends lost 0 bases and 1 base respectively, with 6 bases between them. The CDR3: CASSLERLTNEKLFF. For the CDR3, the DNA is TGTGCCAGCAGCTTAGAGCGGTTAACTAATGAAAAACTGTTTTTT.

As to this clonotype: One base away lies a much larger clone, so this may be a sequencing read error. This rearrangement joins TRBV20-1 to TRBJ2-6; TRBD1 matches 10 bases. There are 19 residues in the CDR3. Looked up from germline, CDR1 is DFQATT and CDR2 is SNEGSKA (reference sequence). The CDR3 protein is CSARPGQGPTTSGADVLTF. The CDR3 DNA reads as TGCAGTGCTAGGCCGGGACAGGGGCCGACGACCTCTGGGGCCGACGTCCTGACTTTC.

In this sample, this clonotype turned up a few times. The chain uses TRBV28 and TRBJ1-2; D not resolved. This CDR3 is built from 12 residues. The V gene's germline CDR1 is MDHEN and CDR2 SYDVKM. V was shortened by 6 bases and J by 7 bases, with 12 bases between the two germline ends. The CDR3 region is CASRIETGGYTF. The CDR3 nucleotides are TGTGCCAGCAGAATCGAGACGGGTGGCTACACCTTC.

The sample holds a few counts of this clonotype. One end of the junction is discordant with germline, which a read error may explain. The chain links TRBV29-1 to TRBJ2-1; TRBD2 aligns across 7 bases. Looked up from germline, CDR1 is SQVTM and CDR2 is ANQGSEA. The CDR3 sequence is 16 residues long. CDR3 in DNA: TGCAGCGGTGAAGGGGCGGGAGCGCCGGAAGGGGATGAGCAGTTCTTC. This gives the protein CSGEGAGAPEGDEQFF.

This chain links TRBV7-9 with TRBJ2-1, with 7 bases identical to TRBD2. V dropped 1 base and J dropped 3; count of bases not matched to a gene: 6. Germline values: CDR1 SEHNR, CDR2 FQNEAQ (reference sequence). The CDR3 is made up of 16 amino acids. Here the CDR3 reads CASSLETGGGYNEQFF. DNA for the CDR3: TGTGCCAGCAGCTTAGAGACGGGAGGTGGCTACAATGAGCAGTTCTTC.